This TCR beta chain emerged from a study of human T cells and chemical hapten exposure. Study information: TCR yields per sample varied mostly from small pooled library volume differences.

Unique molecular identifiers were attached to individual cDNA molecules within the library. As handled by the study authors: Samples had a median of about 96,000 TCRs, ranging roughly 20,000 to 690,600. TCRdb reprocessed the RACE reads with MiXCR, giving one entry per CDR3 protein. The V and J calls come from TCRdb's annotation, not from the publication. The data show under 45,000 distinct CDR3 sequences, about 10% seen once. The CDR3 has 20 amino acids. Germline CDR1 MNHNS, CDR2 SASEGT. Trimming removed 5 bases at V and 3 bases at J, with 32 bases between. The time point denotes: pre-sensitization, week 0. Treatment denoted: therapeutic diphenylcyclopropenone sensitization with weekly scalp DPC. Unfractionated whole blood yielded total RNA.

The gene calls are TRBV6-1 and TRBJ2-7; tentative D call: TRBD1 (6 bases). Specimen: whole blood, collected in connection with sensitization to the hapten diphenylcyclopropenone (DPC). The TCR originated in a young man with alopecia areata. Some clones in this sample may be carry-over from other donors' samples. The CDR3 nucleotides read TGTGCCAGCAGTTTTCATCCCGGGACACCCTACAATCAACTCCGCTACGAGCAGTACTTC. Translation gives CASSFHPGTPYNQLRYEQYF.